One and the same sample provided the 15 T cell receptor beta chains below, sequenced in a study of regulatory T cells. General study points: In CD3G-deficient patients, conventional CD4+ T cells were enriched for hydrophobic CDR3 residues at positions 6 and 7.

The primer mix had 52 TRBV and 13 TRBJ primers. Generated by immunoSEQ multiplex PCR, the TCRdb table keeps only in-frame clones and is missing some. The sample consists of over 25,000 clones, 80% to 95% of them appearing once. Their antigens remain unidentified. The specimen was conventional CD4+ T cells sorted from blood. These receptors were collected from a person in their late teens or twenties with CD3G deficiency.

The genes are TRBV28 and TRBJ1-5, with D perhaps TRBD1 (6 bases). V lost 3 bases, J lost 9 bases, and 15 bases lay in between. Per the germline V gene, CDR1 is MDHEN and CDR2 is SYDVKM. CDR3 length: 14 amino acids. CDR3 sequence: CASSFIRTALPQHF. CDR3 DNA: TGTGCCAGCAGTTTTATAAGGACAGCCCTGCCCCAGCATTTT.

The chain links TRBV5-4 to TRBJ2-1; 9 bases fit TRBD1. V dropped 5 bases and J dropped 4; count of bases not matched to a gene: 4. Germline V CDR1 and CDR2: SGHNT, YYREEE (reference sequence). This CDR3 comprises 14 residues. The CDR3 region is CASRATGGYNEQFF. In DNA, the CDR3 is TGTGCCAGCAGGGCGACAGGGGGTTACAATGAGCAGTTCTTC.

The chain employs TRBV6-1 and TRBJ2-3; no reliable D call. CDR3 length: 11 residues. CDR1 and CDR2 from the germline V gene are MNHNS and SASEGT. The V and J ends lost 9 bases and 2 bases respectively, with 6 bases between them. The CDR3 here is CASAFTDTQYF. CDR3 nucleotide sequence: TGTGCCAGTGCCTTCACAGATACGCAGTATTTT.

The rearrangement joins TRBV6-1 to TRBJ2-4; TRBD1 might be the D (5 bases). Trimming removed 1 base from V and 3 bases from J, with 16 bases in between. From germline, CDR1 is MNHNS and CDR2 SASEGT. The CDR3 totals 17 residues. The CDR3 spells CASSEGSKGFLKNIQYF. In DNA form, the CDR3 reads TGTGCCAGCAGTGAAGGATCGAAGGGGTTCCTCAAAAACATTCAGTACTTC.

The chain couples TRBV6-5 to TRBJ1-2; weak D call: TRBD1 (6 bases). Germline V gene data show CDR1 as MNHEY and CDR2 as SVGAGI. CDR3 length equals 12 residues. Deletions cut 6 bases from V and 7 bases from J, with 12 bases between. In DNA form, the CDR3 reads TGTGCCAGCAGGACACAGGGTGGTGGCTACACCTTC. Translation gives CASRTQGGGYTF.

This clone was recorded a few times. The chain carries TRBV5-1 and TRBJ1-1, with a tentative D call TRBD1 (6 bases). This CDR3 comprises 15 residues. Germline V gives CDR1 SGHRS, CDR2 YFSETQ. Trimming removed 0 bases at V and 2 bases at J, with 11 bases between. The CDR3: CASSLVAGANTEAFF. Written as DNA, the CDR3 is TGCGCCAGCAGCTTGGTGGCAGGGGCTAACACTGAAGCTTTCTTT.

The chain couples TRBV16 to TRBJ1-5; 7 nucleotides agree with TRBD1. Unmatched junction bases numbered 12, after V lost 1 base and J lost 6 bases. Germline V CDR1 and CDR2: KGHSY, FQNENV. This CDR3 region has 17 residues. The CDR3 loop reads CASSQYLDRSEGQPQHF. The CDR3 DNA sequence: TGTGCCAGCAGCCAATATCTGGACAGGAGCGAGGGTCAGCCCCAGCATTTT.

The DNA for the CDR3 is TGTGCCAGCAGCTTATTGGGGAACACTGAAGCTTTCTTT. Protein: CASSLLGNTEAFF. The J gene is TRBJ1-1, the V gene TRBV7-2; D unresolved. The CDR3 is made up of 13 amino acids. In germline, CDR1 is SGHTA, CDR2 FQGNSA. V was cut by 2 bases and J by 1 base, with 5 bases left in between.

The chain has TRBV7-2 and TRBJ2-1, with D hard to call. CDR1 is SGHTA, CDR2 FQGNSA, per germline. Trimming left V 1 base short and J 5 bases short, with 6 bases between. The CDR3 length is 13 residues. The CDR3 here is CASSLGPNNEQFF. CDR3 DNA: TGTGCCAGCAGCTTAGGGCCTAACAATGAGCAGTTCTTC.

V is TRBV6-1 and J is TRBJ1-2; TRBD1 matches at 8 bases. Unmatched junction bases numbered 0, after V lost 1 base and J lost 2 bases. The CDR3 runs to 14 residues. Germline CDR1 MNHNS, CDR2 SASEGT. The CDR3: CASSEGTGNYGYTF. In DNA form, the CDR3 reads TGTGCCAGCAGTGAAGGGACAGGGAACTATGGCTACACCTTC.

The V gene is TRBV10-1, the J gene TRBJ2-7; D is uncertain. This CDR3 contains 15 residues. Trimming took off 0 bases at V and 3 bases at J, with 12 bases between the two ends. The V gene's germline CDR1 is WNHNN and CDR2 SYGVQD (reference sequence). For the CDR3, the DNA is TGCGCCAGCAGTGAGTCCGTTTTCGCGAACTACGAGCAGTACTTC. Translating it yields CASSESVFANYEQYF.

The V call is TRBV7-9, the J call TRBJ1-6, with D possibly matching TRBD1 (5 bases). This CDR3 region has 14 residues. The germline V gene encodes CDR1 SEHNR and CDR2 FQNEAQ (reference sequence). V lost 5 bases to trimming and J lost 7 bases, with 12 bases between them. DNA for the CDR3: TGTGCCAGCAGCCTCGGACCAGGGAATTCACCCCTCCACTTT. It is translated as CASSLGPGNSPLHF.

The chain uses TRBV4-3 and TRBJ2-1, with D possibly matching TRBD2 (5 bases). The germline CDR1 and CDR2 sequences are LGHNA and YSLEER. Trimming took off 0 bases at V and 8 bases at J, with 11 bases between the two ends. This CDR3 contains 14 residues. For the CDR3, the DNA is TGCGCCAGCAGCCAAGATCGAGGGTCGGATGAGCAGTTCTTC. The encoded protein is CASSQDRGSDEQFF.

This chain connects TRBV28 to TRBJ1-2; D remains ambiguous. The germline V gene has CDR1 MDHEN and CDR2 SYDVKM. The CDR3 extends over 12 amino acids. The V end lost 10 bases, the J end lost 3 bases, and 12 bases lay between the germline ends. CDR3 nucleotides: TGTGCCACTTCACAAGTGGACTATGGCTACACCTTC. Amino acid sequence: CATSQVDYGYTF.

This sequence joins TRBV14 and TRBJ2-7, with D unclear. CDR3 size: 11 residues. V lost 1 base and J 5 bases, leaving 3 bases between the germline ends. Germline V gene sequence: CDR1 SGHDN, CDR2 FVKESK. The CDR3 nucleotides are TGTGCCAGCAGCCAAGGCCACGAGCAGTACTTC. Residues: CASSQGHEQYF.